Shown below are 10 T cell receptor beta chains from a single sample sequenced in a study of response to subunit inactivated influenza vaccine. TCRdb ran MiXCR on the RT-PCR reads and lists one entry per CDR3 protein. This sample has about 700,000 distinct CDR3 sequences, with about a sixth found just once. The material was PBMCs from blood, obtained approximately 12 days after vaccination. These TCRs come from a man aged 50 to 60 who received an inactivated influenza vaccine.

This clonotype was detected a few times. The CDR3 bases are TGTGCCAGCAGCTTAACTAGCGCCCCCGATGAGCAGTTCTTC. Translation: CASSLTSAPDEQFF. This chain connects TRBV7-9 to TRBJ2-1; 7 bases line up with TRBD2. The V and J ends lost 2 bases and 8 bases, in that order; junction bases with no gene match: 6. This CDR3 is built from 14 residues. The germline V gene encodes CDR1 SEHNR and CDR2 FQNEAQ (reference sequence).

This sequence joins TRBV7-9 and TRBJ1-4; 7 bases are a match to TRBD1. J gave up 4 bases and V 4 bases, and 3 bases lay outside the gene matches. The CDR3 is made up of 14 amino acids. Germline CDR1 SEHNR, CDR2 FQNEAQ (reference sequence). The CDR3 reads CASSSGQFNEKLFF. In nucleotides, the CDR3 is TGTGCCAGCAGCTCGGGACAGTTTAATGAAAAACTGTTTTTT.

V gene TRBV28 combines with J gene TRBJ2-5, with 7 nucleotides matching TRBD2. In germline, CDR1 is MDHEN, CDR2 SYDVKM. There are 13 residues in the CDR3. The V gene end was trimmed by 2 bases and the J gene end by 4 bases; junction bases not matched to a gene: 1. This CDR3 reads CASSLSGIETQYF. The CDR3 DNA reads as TGTGCCAGCAGTTTAAGCGGGATAGAGACCCAGTACTTC.

The rearrangement links TRBV29-1 to TRBJ1-1; tentatively, D is TRBD1 (5 bases). V was clipped by 7 bases and J by 1 base, with 13 bases between them. CDR1 is SQVTM and CDR2 is ANQGSEA in the germline V gene. The CDR3 consists of 13 residues. CDR3 in DNA: TGCAGCGCCTCTCCGACAGAGAACACTGAAGCTTTCTTT. It codes for CSASPTENTEAFF.

V is TRBV7-2 and J is TRBJ1-2, with a weak D call TRBD1 (5 bases). V shed 1 base and J shed 4 bases, with 13 bases lying between them. Germline CDR1 SGHTA, CDR2 FQGNSA. This CDR3 region has 15 residues. The CDR3 nucleotides are TGTGCCAGCAGCTTAGACGGGGCAAATGGCTATGGCTACACCTTC. Translating it yields CASSLDGANGYGYTF.

This clonotype was seen only a few times. The V call is TRBV15, the J call TRBJ2-1; 9 bases agree with TRBD1. This CDR3 comprises 16 residues. Germline V gene lookup returns CDR1 LNHNV and CDR2 YYDKDF (reference sequence). J gave up 5 bases and V 2 bases, and 7 bases lay outside the gene matches. The CDR3 DNA reads as TGTGCCACCAGCAGACCTCGGACAGGGGTAAACAATGAGCAGTTCTTC. It encodes CATSRPRTGVNNEQFF.

The gene calls are TRBV7-2 and TRBJ1-5, with 12 bases aligning to TRBD1. Germline V CDR1 and CDR2: SGHTA, FQGNSA. CDR3 length: 17 residues. V dropped 5 bases and J dropped 4; count of bases not matched to a gene: 9. CDR3 protein: CASSKSGTGGSNQPQHF. CDR3 bases: TGTGCCAGCAGCAAAAGTGGGACAGGGGGCTCTAATCAGCCCCAGCATTTT.

CDR3 in DNA: TGTGCCAGCAGCCTCGACGTGAGGAATTCACCCCTCCACTTT. As protein: CASSLDVRNSPLHF. The gene calls are TRBV16 and TRBJ1-6; D not certain. V was cut by 4 bases and J by 7 bases, with 11 bases left in between. Per germline, CDR1 KGHSY and CDR2 FQNENV. The CDR3 has 14 amino acids.

The chain employs TRBV4-3 and TRBJ2-2, with D possibly matching TRBD1 (5 bases). The V and J ends lost 0 bases and 5 bases respectively, with 13 bases between them. Per germline, CDR1 LGHNA and CDR2 YSLEER. The CDR3 totals 16 residues. CDR3 protein: CASSQEVGRDTGELFF. In nucleotides, the CDR3 is TGCGCCAGCAGCCAAGAGGTTGGCAGGGATACCGGGGAGCTGTTTTTT.

V gene TRBV5-1 combines with J gene TRBJ1-1; possibly TRBD1 for D (5 bases). This CDR3 spans 16 amino acids. Trimming took off 0 bases at V and 0 bases at J, with 12 bases between the two ends. The germline gives CDR1 SGHRS, CDR2 YFSETQ. The CDR3 loop reads CASSLAGRGMNTEAFF. CDR3 nucleotide sequence: TGCGCCAGCAGCTTGGCTGGGAGGGGCATGAACACTGAAGCTTTCTTT.